The entry that follows covers one TCR beta chain sequence. This entry belongs to a study of control samples from healthy donors and cancer patients. The CDR3 is 15 amino acids. V was pared by 8 bases and J by 4 bases, with 11 bases of the junction left unmatched. Germline V gives CDR1 MNHEY, CDR2 SVGAGI. TCRdb's table, derived via immunoSEQ multiplex PCR, lists solely in-frame clones and lacks some. The table has approximately 100,000 clones, roughly 90% seen once. J is TRBJ2-7 and V is TRBV6-5; 10 nucleotides line up with TRBD1. The sequenced sample was blood. The sequence came from a human donor in good health. The donor label of this sample is uncertain. Written as DNA, the CDR3 is TGTGCCAGCCAAAAAGAGGACAGGGGGGTTTACGAGCAGTACTTC. Its protein is CASQKEDRGVYEQYF.